The entry below describes one T cell receptor (beta chain). Its antigen is unidentified. The sample comes from a study of cytomegalovirus exposure and HLA in healthy donors. Study-level findings and limits: In the analysis, some V segments, TRBV6-2 and TRBV6-3 included, were excluded as indistinguishable.

Germline CDR1 SGHRS, CDR2 YFSETQ. V was pared by 0 bases and J by 8 bases, with 12 bases between. The CDR3 totals 14 residues. Both 60 Vbeta primers and 13 Jbeta primers went into the PCR. Sequenced by immunoSEQ multiplex PCR; TCRdb stores in-frame clones only, minus some. The sample has 150,000 to 200,000 clones, 60% to 80% seen once. V is TRBV5-1 and J is TRBJ2-1; unclear D gene. The TCR comes from a woman between 40 and 55 years old in good health and CMV-seronegative. The sequenced sample was PBMCs. The CDR3 protein is CASSLVAGSDEQFF. DNA for the CDR3: TGCGCCAGCAGCTTGGTGGCAGGTTCAGATGAGCAGTTCTTC.